The rows below give T cell receptor beta chains drawn from one sample of a study of blood T cell repertoires in COVID-19. Sequencing used immunoSEQ multiplex PCR; TCRdb keeps in-frame clones, though not all of them. Of about 180,000 clones listed, about 88% are singletons. The sample taken for sequencing was peripheral blood. The receptors originated from a woman in her 30s with active or convalescent COVID-19. The CDR3 runs from the conserved cysteine through the conserved F or W. The D gene is left open where the match is weak. Expanded clones are given a class, and other clones once, few, many or no size at all.

abundance	v_gene	j_gene	d_gene	CDR3aa	CDR3nt
.	TRBV6-4	TRBJ1-5	.	CASRMTVASNQPQHF	TGTGCCAGCAGGATGACAGTCGCGAGCAATCAGCCCCAGCATTTT
few	TRBV5-1	TRBJ1-1	.	CASSLAGLGTEAFF	TGCGCCAGCAGCTTGGCAGGGCTGGGGACTGAAGCTTTCTTT
.	TRBV5-1	TRBJ2-2	TRBD2	CASTPTNRLATNTGELFF	TGCGCCAGTACGCCGACAAATCGACTAGCCACGAACACCGGGGAGCTGTTTTTT
few	TRBV19	TRBJ1-5	TRBD1	CASSKGQGGQPQHF	TGTGCCAGTAGCAAGGGACAGGGGGGTCAGCCCCAGCATTTT
.	TRBV29-1	TRBJ2-3	.	CSVEKGGETYTQYF	TGCAGCGTTGAAAAAGGGGGGGAGACATATACGCAGTATTTT
.	TRBV6-6	TRBJ1-5	.	CASSYSGEFNQPQHF	TGTGCCAGCAGTTACTCTGGGGAGTTTAATCAGCCCCAGCATTTT
.	TRBV7-2	TRBJ2-5	TRBD2	CASSLGLAGELETQYF	TGTGCCAGCAGCTTGGGACTAGCGGGAGAATTGGAGACCCAGTACTTC
few	TRBV30	TRBJ1-3	.	CAWSTRTGNTIYF	TGTGCCTGGAGTACCAGGACTGGAAACACCATATATTTT
.	TRBV19	TRBJ2-3	TRBD1	CASSLGTGELTDTQYF	TGTGCCAGTAGTCTCGGGACAGGGGAATTAACAGATACGCAGTATTTT
.	TRBV19	TRBJ1-4	.	CASSILAEKLFF	TGTGCCAGTAGTATATTGGCAGAAAAACTGTTTTTT
.	TRBV15	TRBJ2-4	TRBD1	CATRAPQGTNIQYF	TGTGCCACGAGAGCACCACAGGGGACAAACATTCAGTACTTC
.	TRBV18	TRBJ1-3	.	CASSPLDSWEPLSGNTIYF	TGTGCCAGCTCACCATTGGACTCCTGGGAGCCCCTCTCTGGAAACACCATATATTTT
few	TRBV10-3	TRBJ1-1	TRBD1	CAINGVGTENTEAFF	TGTGCCATCAATGGGGTAGGGACAGAGAACACTGAAGCTTTCTTT
.	TRBV19	TRBJ2-2	.	CASKDSRNTGELFF	TGTGCCAGCAAGGACAGCAGGAACACCGGGGAGCTGTTTTTT
.	TRBV6-1	TRBJ1-2	TRBD1	CASSEPGGYGYTF	TGTGCCAGCAGTGAACCAGGGGGCTATGGCTACACCTTC
.	TRBV2	TRBJ2-7	TRBD2	CASSEESSGGPSYEQYF	TGTGCCAGCAGTGAAGAGTCTAGCGGGGGCCCATCCTACGAGCAGTACTTC
.	TRBV6-5	TRBJ2-7	TRBD1	CASSLGTGSAGEQYF	TGTGCCAGCAGCCTCGGGACAGGGTCTGCTGGCGAGCAGTACTTC
.	TRBV6-1	TRBJ1-1	TRBD1	CASSEPQGTYTEAFF	TGTGCCAGCAGTGAACCACAGGGGACCTACACTGAAGCTTTCTTT
.	TRBV10-3	TRBJ2-2	TRBD2	CAISDLAGEGGELFF	TGTGCCATCAGTGACCTAGCGGGGGAGGGCGGGGAGCTGTTTTTT
.	TRBV6-7	TRBJ1-1	.	CASSYQGRNTEAFF	TGTGCCAGCAGTTACCAGGGTAGGAACACTGAAGCTTTCTTT
.	TRBV4-1	TRBJ1-1	.	CASSQEKGGDTEAFF	TGCGCCAGCAGCCAAGAAAAGGGAGGGGACACTGAAGCTTTCTTT
.	TRBV5-1	TRBJ1-2	TRBD1	CASSLLGQGDYGYTF	TGCGCCAGCAGCCTCCTTGGGCAGGGGGACTATGGCTACACCTTC
.	TRBV29-1	TRBJ1-5	TRBD1	CSVPPTGTAQHF	TGCAGCGTTCCTCCAACCGGGACAGCCCAGCATTTT
.	TRBV28	TRBJ1-1	.	CASRTENTEAFF	TGTGCCAGCAGGACAGAGAACACTGAAGCTTTCTTT
.	TRBV18	TRBJ2-7	.	CASSPQVYGRGGNEQYF	TGTGCCAGCTCACCACAAGTGTACGGGCGGGGAGGAAACGAGCAGTACTTC
.	TRBV12-3/TRBV12-4	TRBJ1-2	.	CASQEGNGYTF	TGTGCCAGCCAGGAGGGGAACGGCTACACCTTC
.	TRBV7-8	TRBJ1-2	.	CASSLVRNYGYTF	TGTGCCAGCAGCTTAGTCAGAAACTATGGCTACACCTTC
.	TRBV3-1/TRBV3-2	TRBJ1-2	TRBD1	CASSLVRDSYGYTF	TGTGCCAGCAGCTTAGTCCGGGACAGCTATGGCTACACCTTC
.	TRBV6-2/TRBV6-3	TRBJ1-6	TRBD1	CASSAGTGLNSPLHF	TGTGCCAGCAGTGCCGGGACAGGGTTGAATTCACCCCTCCACTTT
.	TRBV7-9	TRBJ2-5	.	CASSPKLQGETQYF	TGTGCCAGCAGCCCCAAACTTCAGGGGGAGACCCAGTACTTC
once	TRBV9	TRBJ1-1	.	CASSTGTQGTEAFF	TGTGCCAGCAGCACAGGGACACAAGGCACTGAAGCTTTCTTT
.	TRBV24-1	TRBJ1-2	TRBD1	CATSPSDRVVGYTF	TGTGCCACCAGTCCTTCCGACAGGGTTGTTGGCTACACCTTC
.	TRBV28	TRBJ1-2	TRBD1	CASSFGTGGFGSGYTF	TGTGCCAGCAGTTTCGGGACAGGGGGTTTCGGAAGTGGCTACACCTTC
.	TRBV10-3	TRBJ1-5	.	CAISESGGGGHSNQPQHF	TGTGCCATCAGTGAGTCTGGAGGTGGCGGCCATAGCAATCAGCCCCAGCATTTT
.	TRBV3-1/TRBV3-2	TRBJ2-7	TRBD1	CASSQTGTGAHEQYF	TGTGCCAGCAGCCAAACCGGGACAGGGGCTCACGAGCAGTACTTC
few	TRBV4-1	TRBJ1-5	TRBD1	CASSQGAGGISNQPQHF	TGCGCCAGCAGCCAAGGAGCAGGGGGCATTTCAAATCAGCCCCAGCATTTT
.	TRBV6-6	TRBJ2-7	TRBD2	CASSYPGLAGGEQYF	TGTGCCAGCAGTTACCCGGGACTAGCGGGGGGCGAGCAGTACTTC
.	TRBV12-2	TRBJ1-2	.	CASRLAGGNDYGYTF	TGTGCAAGTCGCTTAGCAGGGGGCAACGACTATGGCTACACCTTC
.	TRBV6-2/TRBV6-3	TRBJ2-7	TRBD1	CASSYYDRGYEQYF	TGTGCCAGCAGTTACTATGACAGGGGGTACGAGCAGTACTTC
few	TRBV11-3	TRBJ1-3	.	CASSLGALLSGNTIYF	TGTGCCAGCAGCTTAGGGGCCTTACTCTCTGGAAACACCATATATTTT
.	TRBV7-2	TRBJ2-7	.	CASSFQSSDFQYF	TGTGCCAGCAGCTTTCAGTCCTCGGACTTTCAGTACTTC